This TCR beta chain was obtained from a study of CD8+CD57+ T cells in acquired aplastic anemia. The CDR3 contains 14 residues. V was clipped by 7 bases and J by 1 base, with 10 bases between them. The germline CDR1 and CDR2 sequences are SEHNR and FQNEAQ (reference sequence). Both TCR beta VDJ combination and CDR3 sequence profiling were carried out. Genomic DNA was the template for this profiling. Each CDR3 protein is one row after TCRdb ran MiXCR on the reads. The data show approximately 470,000 distinct CDR3 sequences, around 30% seen once. This clonotype was observed a few times. Selection for sequencing was limited to patients who had shown CD8+CD57+ cell expansion by flow cytometry. Blood sampling was performed on the patients, and none of them had received therapy by then.

Sequenced input: sorted CD4+, CD8+, or CD8+CD57+ T cells (not recorded which) from PBMCs. This sequence originates from a human donor with aplastic anemia. This chain joins TRBV7-9 and TRBJ1-4, with unresolved D. CDR3 bases: TGTGCCAGCAACATGGACGGAACTAATGAAAAACTGTTTTTT. This gives the protein CASNMDGTNEKLFF.